The 14 T cell receptor beta chains below were found in one sample sequenced in a study of blood T cells in healthy people across ages. Then a second PCR, running about 6 to 12 cycles, was carried out with a sample-barcoded 5' primer and a J-beta primer mix. One entry per CDR3 protein results from TCRdb running MiXCR on the 5' RACE reads. The sample holds around 1,500,000 distinct CDR3 sequences, 42% seen once. Sequencing was carried out using blood. These receptors came from a woman in her late teens or twenties in good health.

V and J are TRBV12-3 or TRBV12-4 and TRBJ1-2; TRBD1 agrees at 10 bases. The CDR3 contains 14 residues. V lost 3 bases, J lost 8 bases, and 6 bases stayed unmatched. The CDR3 here is CASSLRQGAGGYTF. CDR3 nucleotides: TGTGCCAGCAGTTTGAGACAGGGGGCGGGAGGCTACACCTTC.

The rearrangement joins TRBV4-1 to TRBJ2-7, with 13 bases identical to TRBD2. The J call may be faulty, since TRBJ2-5 better matches the DNA end. Germline V CDR1 and CDR2: MGHRA, YSYEKL. The CDR3 runs to 16 residues. CDR3 coding DNA: TGCGCCAGCAGCCGTACTAGCGGGGGGGCCGTAGAGACCCAGTACTTC. Its translation is CASSRTSGGAVETQYF.

This chain links TRBV12-3 or TRBV12-4 with TRBJ1-4; maybe TRBD1 (6 bases). V was trimmed by 6 bases and J by 8 bases, leaving 19 bases between them. The CDR3 is 15 amino acids. CDR3 nucleotides: TGTGCCAGCAGCCAAGGGGCAGGGCAGGGGGAAAAACTGTTTTTT. Translating it yields CASSQGAGQGEKLFF.

This clonotype was detected only a few times. The chain combines TRBV3-1 with TRBJ1-6; D might be TRBD1 (5 bases). The V end lost 2 bases, the J end lost 8 bases, and 13 bases lay between the germline ends. This CDR3 is 15 amino acids long. Germline V gene lookup returns CDR1 LGHDT and CDR2 YNNKEL (reference sequence). CDR3 in amino acids: CASSQSVQGDSPLHF. CDR3 sequence (DNA): TGTGCCAGCAGCCAATCTGTCCAGGGAGATTCACCCCTCCACTTT.

The rearrangement uses TRBV7-8 and TRBJ2-1; either TRBD1 or TRBD2 may fit D (5 bases each). The V end lost 5 bases, the J end lost 7 bases, and 15 bases lay between the germline ends. The CDR3 has 14 residues. Looked up from germline, CDR1 is SGHVS and CDR2 is FQNEAQ. Here the CDR3 reads CASSPKGTLNEQFF. The DNA for the CDR3 is TGTGCCAGCAGCCCTAAGGGGACGCTGAATGAGCAGTTCTTC.

Only a few counts were recorded for this clonotype. The DNA for the CDR3 is TGTGCCAGCACCCGACAGGTTGGGAACTATGGCTACACCTTC. This gives the protein CASTRQVGNYGYTF. This sequence joins TRBV3-1 and TRBJ1-2; perhaps TRBD1 as D (6 bases). Germline CDR1 reads LGHDT; CDR2 reads YNNKEL (reference sequence). The CDR3 is 14 amino acids. V dropped 7 bases and J dropped 2 bases, with 14 bases sitting between them.

This clonotype was detected only a few times. V and J are TRBV12-3 or TRBV12-4 and TRBJ2-7, with unresolved D. Trimming removed 3 bases from V and 5 bases from J, with 17 bases in between. The CDR3 covers 15 residues. The CDR3 sequence is CASSFPGRLGNEQYF. CDR3 sequence (DNA): TGTGCCAGCAGTTTTCCTGGACGGCTGGGGAACGAGCAGTACTTC.

The chain uses TRBV5-1 and TRBJ2-1, with unresolved D. This CDR3 spans 11 amino acids. The V gene lost 6 bases and the J gene lost 5 bases, with 6 bases spanning the gap. CDR1 and CDR2 from the germline V gene are SGHRS and YFSETQ. CDR3 bases: TGCGCCAGCATTGGACACAATGAGCAGTTCTTC. Translated: CASIGHNEQFF. The full variable domain, with the rest looked up from reference TRBV5-1 and TRBJ2-1, is KAGVTQTPRYLIKTRGQQVTLSCSPISGHRSVSWYQQTPGQGLQFLFEYFSETQRNKGNFPGRFSGRQFSNSRSEMNVSTLELGDSALYLCASIGHNEQFFGPGTRLTVL.

The CDR3 DNA sequence: TGCAGTGCTAGAGATCAGGTTGGAATCAACTACACCTTC. Its translation: CSARDQVGINYTF. The chain is built from TRBV20-1 and TRBJ1-2; D not resolved. CDR1 and CDR2 (germline): DFQATT, SNEGSKA (reference sequence). The CDR3 has 13 residues. V was trimmed by 0 bases and J by 10 bases, leaving 15 bases between them.

This clonotype was counted between two and nine times. The chain couples TRBV7-2 to TRBJ2-1; 10 positions match TRBD2. CDR3 length: 17 residues. V shed 0 bases, J shed 8 bases, and the junction held 10 bases outside the gene matches. Germline V gene data show CDR1 as SGHTA and CDR2 as FQGNSA. The CDR3 spells CASSLAASGRGFYEQFF. CDR3 DNA sequence: TGTGCCAGCAGCTTAGCGGCTAGCGGGAGAGGTTTCTATGAGCAGTTCTTC.

The chain employs TRBV6-6 and TRBJ2-3; a weak D match, TRBD2 (5 bases). V lost 6 bases, J lost 2 bases, and 15 bases lay in between. This CDR3 comprises 15 residues. Germline loops: CDR1 MNHNY, CDR2 SVGAGI (reference sequence). DNA of the CDR3: TGTGCCAGCAGACCGGGAAGGGAAACCACAGATACGCAGTATTTT. Protein product: CASRPGRETTDTQYF.

The J gene is TRBJ1-2, the V gene TRBV6-1; D gene ambiguous. Trimming stripped 1 base from V and 7 bases from J, with 10 bases between. Germline loops: CDR1 MNHNS, CDR2 SASEGT. This CDR3 comprises 13 residues. Here the CDR3 DNA reads TGTGCCAGCAGTGAAGGTCCGATTGGTGGCTACACCTTC. Its translation: CASSEGPIGGYTF.

This clonotype occurred once. The J gene is TRBJ2-1, the V gene TRBV5-1; 7 nucleotides line up with TRBD1. V shed 2 bases and J 6 bases; nucleotides not matched to a gene: 8. The germline V gene has CDR1 SGHRS and CDR2 YFSETQ. The CDR3 has 15 amino acids. The CDR3 sequence: CASSFDRAAVNEQFF. CDR3 DNA: TGCGCCAGCAGCTTCGACAGGGCCGCCGTCAATGAGCAGTTCTTC.

This clonotype was seen only a few times. This rearrangement joins TRBV20-1 to TRBJ2-3; D is undetermined. Trimming left V 0 bases short and J 4 bases short, with 8 bases between. The CDR3 spans 13 residues. Germline V gene data show CDR1 as DFQATT and CDR2 as SNEGSKA (reference sequence). In nucleotides, the CDR3 is TGCAGTGCTAGAGAAGGCTCTCCAGATACGCAGTATTTT. Its translation: CSAREGSPDTQYF.